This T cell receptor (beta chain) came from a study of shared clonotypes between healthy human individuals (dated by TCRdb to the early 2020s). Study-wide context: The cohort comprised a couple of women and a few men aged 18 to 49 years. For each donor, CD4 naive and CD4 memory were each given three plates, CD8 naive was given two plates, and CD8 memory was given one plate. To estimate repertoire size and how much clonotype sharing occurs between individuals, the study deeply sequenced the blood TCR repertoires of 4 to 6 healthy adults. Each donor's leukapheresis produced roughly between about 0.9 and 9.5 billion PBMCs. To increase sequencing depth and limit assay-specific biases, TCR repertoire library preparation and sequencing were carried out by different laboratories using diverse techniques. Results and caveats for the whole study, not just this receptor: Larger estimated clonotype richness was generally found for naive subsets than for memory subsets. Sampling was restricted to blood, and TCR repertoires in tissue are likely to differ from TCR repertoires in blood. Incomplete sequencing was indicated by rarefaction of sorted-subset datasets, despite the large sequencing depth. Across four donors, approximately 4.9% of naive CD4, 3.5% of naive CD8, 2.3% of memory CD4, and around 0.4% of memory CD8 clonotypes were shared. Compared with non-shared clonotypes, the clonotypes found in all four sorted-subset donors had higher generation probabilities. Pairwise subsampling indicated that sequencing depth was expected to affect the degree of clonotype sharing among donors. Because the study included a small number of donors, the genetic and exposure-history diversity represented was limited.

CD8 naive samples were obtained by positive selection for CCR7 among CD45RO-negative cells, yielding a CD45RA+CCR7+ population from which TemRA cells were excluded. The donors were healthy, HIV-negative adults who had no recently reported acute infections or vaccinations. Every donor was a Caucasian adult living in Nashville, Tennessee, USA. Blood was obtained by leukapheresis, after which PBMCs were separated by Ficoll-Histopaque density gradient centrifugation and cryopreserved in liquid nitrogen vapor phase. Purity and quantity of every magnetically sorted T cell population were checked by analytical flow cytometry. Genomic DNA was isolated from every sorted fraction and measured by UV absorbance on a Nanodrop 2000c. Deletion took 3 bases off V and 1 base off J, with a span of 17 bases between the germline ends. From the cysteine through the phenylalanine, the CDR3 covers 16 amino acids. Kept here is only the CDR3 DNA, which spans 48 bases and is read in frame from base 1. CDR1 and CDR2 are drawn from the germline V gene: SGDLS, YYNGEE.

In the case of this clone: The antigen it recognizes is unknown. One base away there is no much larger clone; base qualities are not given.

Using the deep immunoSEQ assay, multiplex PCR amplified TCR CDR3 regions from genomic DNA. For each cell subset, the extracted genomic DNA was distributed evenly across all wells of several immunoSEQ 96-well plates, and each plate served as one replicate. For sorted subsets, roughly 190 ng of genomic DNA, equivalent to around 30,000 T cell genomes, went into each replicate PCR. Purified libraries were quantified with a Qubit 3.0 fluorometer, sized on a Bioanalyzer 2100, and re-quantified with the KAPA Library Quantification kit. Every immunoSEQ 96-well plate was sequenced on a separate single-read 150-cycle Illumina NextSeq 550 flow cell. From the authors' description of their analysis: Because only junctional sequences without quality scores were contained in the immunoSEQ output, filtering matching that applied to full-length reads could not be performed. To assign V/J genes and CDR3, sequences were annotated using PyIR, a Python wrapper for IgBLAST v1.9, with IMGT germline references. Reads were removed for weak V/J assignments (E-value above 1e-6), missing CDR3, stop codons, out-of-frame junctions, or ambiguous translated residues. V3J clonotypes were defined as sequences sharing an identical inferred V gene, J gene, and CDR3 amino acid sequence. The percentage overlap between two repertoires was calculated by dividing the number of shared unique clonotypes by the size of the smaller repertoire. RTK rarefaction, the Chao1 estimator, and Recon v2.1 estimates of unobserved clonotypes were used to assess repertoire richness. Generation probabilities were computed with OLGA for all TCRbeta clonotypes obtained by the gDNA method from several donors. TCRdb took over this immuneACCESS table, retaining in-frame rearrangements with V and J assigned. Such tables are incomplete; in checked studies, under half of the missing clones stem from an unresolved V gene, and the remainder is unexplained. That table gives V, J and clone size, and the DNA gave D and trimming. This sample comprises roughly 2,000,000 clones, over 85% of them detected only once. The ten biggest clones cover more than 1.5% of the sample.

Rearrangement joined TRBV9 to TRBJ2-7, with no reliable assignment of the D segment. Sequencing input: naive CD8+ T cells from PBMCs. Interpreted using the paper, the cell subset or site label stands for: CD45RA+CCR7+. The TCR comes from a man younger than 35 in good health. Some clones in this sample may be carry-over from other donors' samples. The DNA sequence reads TGTGCCAGCAGCGAGGGAACGTCGAACCCTTCCTACGAGCAGTACTTC. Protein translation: CASSEGTSNPSYEQYF.